What follows are 14 T cell receptor beta chains derived from one specimen sequenced in a study of CD8 T cells in Susac syndrome. With random hexamers, reverse transcription was performed on about 0.5 to 1 ug of RNA. TCRdb re-analysed the immunoSEQ multiplex PCR reads in MiXCR, keeping a single row per CDR3 protein. The sample consists of 150,000 to 200,000 distinct CDR3 sequences, around 90% of them appearing once. The source material was CD4+ T cells from PBMCs. All receptors derive from a human donor in good health.

V and J are TRBV30 and TRBJ1-1; maybe TRBD1 (6 bases). Trimming removed 3 bases at V and 4 bases at J, with 15 bases between. CDR1 and CDR2 (germline): GTSNPN, SVGIG (reference sequence). The CDR3 is 14 amino acids. The DNA for the CDR3 is TGTGCCTGGAGGTCACAGGGAAGGGGCACTGAAGCTTTCTTT. This translates into CAWRSQGRGTEAFF.

This sequence joins TRBV7-8 and TRBJ2-1; D is unresolved. The length of the CDR3 is 15 residues. Germline V CDR1 and CDR2: SGHVS, FQNEAQ. Trimming cost V 0 bases and J 0 bases, with 6 bases left between them. CDR3 DNA sequence: TGTGCCAGCAGCTTAGCACCTCACTCCTACAATGAGCAGTTCTTC. Protein: CASSLAPHSYNEQFF.

J is TRBJ1-1 and V is TRBV12-5; D is uncertain. Deletions cut 6 bases from V and 6 bases from J, with 17 bases between. Per germline, CDR1 LGHNT and CDR2 FRNRAP. The CDR3 runs to 14 residues. The CDR3 loop reads CASGISPFRPEAFF. The CDR3, as DNA: TGTGCTAGTGGCATATCCCCCTTTAGGCCTGAAGCTTTCTTT.

This clonotype was observed once. This chain links TRBV20-1 with TRBJ1-6, with a weak D call TRBD1 (6 bases). The CDR3 has 14 amino acids. V lost 5 bases and J lost 4, with 12 bases in between. Germline V gene data show CDR1 as DFQATT and CDR2 as SNEGSKA (reference sequence). The CDR3: CSAVSTGYNSPLHF. In DNA form, the CDR3 reads TGCAGTGCTGTATCGACAGGATATAATTCACCCCTCCACTTT.

The chain carries TRBV20-1 and TRBJ2-7; 10 nucleotides line up with TRBD2. Germline V gene sequence: CDR1 DFQATT, CDR2 SNEGSKA (reference sequence). Germline trimming cut 3 bases from V and 7 bases from J; bases unmatched to any gene: 9. There are 14 residues in the CDR3. CDR3 loop: CSARSPSGSLEQYF. In DNA form, the CDR3 reads TGCAGTGCTAGGTCCCCTAGCGGGAGTTTGGAGCAGTACTTC.

This chain connects TRBV30 to TRBJ2-1; 12 bases map to TRBD2. The ends lost 1 base at V and 9 bases at J; junction bases unmatched: 1. The CDR3 runs 13 residues. Germline V gene data show CDR1 as GTSNPN and CDR2 as SVGIG (reference sequence). The CDR3: CAWSGLAGVEQFF. The CDR3, as DNA: TGTGCCTGGAGTGGACTAGCGGGAGTTGAGCAGTTCTTC. The full variable domain, rest sourced from reference TRBV30 and TRBJ2-1, is SQTIHQWPATLVQPVGSPLSLECTVEGTSNPNLYWYRQAAGRGLQLLFYSVGIGQISSEVPQNLSASRPQDRQFILSSKKLLLSDSGFYLCAWSGLAGVEQFFGPGTRLTVL.

The V call is TRBV30, the J call TRBJ2-7; TRBD2 matches at 11 bases. The CDR3 is 16 amino acids. Germline CDR1 and CDR2: GTSNPN and SVGIG (reference sequence). V gave up 3 bases and J gave up 0 bases; unmatched junction bases: 7. The CDR3 loop is CAWRPGLAANSYEQYF. In DNA form, the CDR3 reads TGTGCCTGGAGACCGGGACTAGCGGCAAACTCCTACGAGCAGTACTTC. Complete variable domain (other parts from reference TRBV30 and TRBJ2-7): SQTIHQWPATLVQPVGSPLSLECTVEGTSNPNLYWYRQAAGRGLQLLFYSVGIGQISSEVPQNLSASRPQDRQFILSSKKLLLSDSGFYLCAWRPGLAANSYEQYFGPGTRLTVT.

The chain links TRBV5-1 to TRBJ1-1; 8 nucleotides agree with TRBD1. Germline V gives CDR1 SGHRS, CDR2 YFSETQ. The length of the CDR3 is 15 residues. Trimming at V came to 1 base and at J to 3 bases, leaving 5 bases not matched to a gene. CDR3 DNA: TGCGCCAGCAGCTTGAATACCAGGGGGCACACTGAAGCTTTCTTT. It encodes CASSLNTRGHTEAFF.

The chain joins TRBV28 to TRBJ1-5, with a possible D match to TRBD1 (6 bases). The CDR3 runs 16 residues. Germline V gene sequence: CDR1 MDHEN, CDR2 SYDVKM. Between the trimmed V and J ends, which lost 5 bases and 5 bases, there was a span of 19 bases. The CDR3 protein is CASSPGSGASDQPQHF. CDR3 DNA: TGTGCCAGCAGTCCGGGATCAGGGGCTTCCGATCAGCCCCAGCATTTT.

The CDR3: CASSPPGVETQYF. In DNA, the CDR3 is TGCGCCAGCAGCCCGCCGGGAGTCGAGACCCAGTACTTC. V usage is TRBV4-1 and J usage is TRBJ2-5; tentatively, D is TRBD2 (6 bases). This CDR3 contains 13 residues. V was cut by 4 bases and J by 5 bases, with 11 bases left in between. The germline CDR1 and CDR2 sequences are MGHRA and YSYEKL.

The V and J genes are TRBV6-5 and TRBJ2-2; no reliable D call. Germline V gene sequence: CDR1 MNHEY, CDR2 SVGAGI. The CDR3 is 15 amino acids. V was cut by 7 bases and J by 1 base, with 13 bases left in between. This chain's CDR3 is CASIATVGNTGELFF. CDR3 nucleotides: TGTGCCAGCATCGCCACCGTAGGGAACACCGGGGAGCTGTTTTTT.

V is TRBV4-3 and J is TRBJ1-2; D not resolved. The V and J ends lost 4 bases and 6 bases respectively, with 12 bases between them. Germline V CDR1 and CDR2: LGHNA, YSLEER. This CDR3 has 13 amino acids. CDR3 sequence reads: CASSPTGGNGYTF. The CDR3 coding sequence is TGCGCCAGCAGCCCCACTGGTGGGAATGGCTACACCTTC.

V and J are TRBV29-1 and TRBJ2-7; D might be TRBD2 (5 bases). Deletions cut 3 bases from V and 0 bases from J, with 9 bases between. CDR1 is SQVTM and CDR2 is ANQGSEA in the germline V gene. The CDR3 spans 13 residues. The CDR3 loop is CSVESGISYEQYF. The CDR3 region has the DNA TGCAGCGTTGAGTCGGGGATCTCCTACGAGCAGTACTTC.

The chain recombines TRBV5-1 with TRBJ2-5, with D unresolved. Germline V CDR1 and CDR2: SGHRS, YFSETQ. The CDR3 contains 15 residues. V was trimmed by 5 bases and J by 3 bases, leaving 17 bases between them. The CDR3, as DNA: TGCGCCAGCAGACCCGAGGCGAGGTCGGAAGAGACCCAGTACTTC. This sequence encodes CASRPEARSEETQYF.